The 19 T cell receptor beta chains given below trace back to one sample, sequenced in a study of blood T cells in healthy people across ages. The use of a sample-barcoded 5' primer and a J-beta primer mix characterized a second PCR of roughly 7 to 11 cycles. TCRdb ran MiXCR on the 5' RACE reads and lists one entry per CDR3 protein. The sample comprises about 1,400,000 distinct CDR3 sequences, about 43% of which are singletons, and 7.9% rests with the top ten. What was sequenced was blood. Receptors originate from a woman between 18 and 29 years old in good health.

This clonotype was observed a handful of times. V usage is TRBV25-1 and J usage is TRBJ2-5; 8 bases are shared with TRBD1. The end of the DNA is better explained by TRBJ2-7, so the J call may be wrong. The CDR3 is 18 amino acids. CDR1 is MGHDK and CDR2 is SYGVNS in the germline V gene. The CDR3 loop is CASSEYYTQVDRVYEQYF. In DNA form, the CDR3 reads TGTGCCAGCAGTGAATATTACACGCAGGTGGACAGGGTTTACGAGCAGTACTTC.

This clonotype appeared once. This rearrangement joins TRBV5-1 to TRBJ2-5; a weak D match, TRBD1 (6 bases). Judging by the DNA end, TRBJ2-7 fits better; the J call may be wrong. The CDR3 has 15 amino acids. Germline loops: CDR1 SGHRS, CDR2 YFSETQ. Here the CDR3 reads CASSLEGGDSDEQYF. CDR3 nucleotide sequence: TGCGCCAGCAGCTTGGAAGGGGGAGATAGCGACGAGCAGTACTTC.

Written as DNA, the CDR3 is TGCGCCAGTAGGGGGATCTCCAACTATGGCTACACCTTC. It is translated as CASRGISNYGYTF. The chain links TRBV4-1 to TRBJ1-2; maybe TRBD1 (6 bases). Per germline, CDR1 MGHRA and CDR2 YSYEKL. CDR3 length equals 13 residues. Trimming took off 9 bases at V and 2 bases at J, with 13 bases between the two ends.

This clonotype was recorded a few times. The chain is built from TRBV10-3 and TRBJ2-5; D remains unclear. There are 11 residues in the CDR3. The germline gives CDR1 ENHRY, CDR2 SYGVKD. Trimming cost V 8 bases and J 4 bases, with 8 bases left between them. The CDR3 coding sequence is TGTGCCATCGGCAGTGGAGAGACCCAGTACTTC. Its translation: CAIGSGETQYF.

This sequence joins TRBV9 and TRBJ2-7; perhaps TRBD1 as D (5 bases). Trimming pared 2 bases from V and 3 bases from J, leaving 12 bases between. Germline values: CDR1 SGDLS, CDR2 YYNGEE. The CDR3 consists of 14 residues. CDR3 sequence: CASSVQTGVYEQYF. CDR3 coding DNA: TGTGCCAGCAGCGTGCAAACAGGAGTCTACGAGCAGTACTTC.

This chain uses TRBV20-1 with TRBJ2-3; 7 nucleotides match TRBD2. Germline V lookup: CDR1 DFQATT, CDR2 SNEGSKA (reference sequence). The V segment lost 6 bases and the J segment 4 bases; nucleotides outside the gene matches: 10. The CDR3 covers 14 residues. The CDR3: CSARGLPSPDTQYF. The CDR3 DNA reads as TGCAGTGCAAGGGGACTACCATCCCCAGATACGCAGTATTTT.

As concerns this clonotype: The germline gene is not matched at one end of the junction; a read error may be the cause. CDR3 amino acids: CASGTENTGEPFF. CDR3 DNA: TGTGCCAGCGGGACAGAGAACACCGGGGAGCCGTTTTTT. The V and J genes are TRBV12-3 or TRBV12-4 and TRBJ2-2, with 7 positions matching TRBD1. CDR3 length: 13 amino acids.

This clonotype turned up a few times. The V gene is TRBV29-1, the J gene TRBJ1-2; no clear D. The CDR3 runs 11 residues. Germline V gives CDR1 SQVTM, CDR2 ANQGSEA. V dropped 4 bases and J dropped 10 bases, with 13 bases sitting between them. CDR3 nucleotide sequence: TGCAGCGTTGGAGAAGGGCCTACCTACACCTTC. This sequence encodes CSVGEGPTYTF.

The genes are TRBV20-1 and TRBJ1-2; unclear D gene. Looked up from germline, CDR1 is DFQATT and CDR2 is SNEGSKA (reference sequence). This CDR3 region has 13 residues. CDR3 sequence reads: CARPIKANYGYTF. The CDR3 DNA reads TGCGCACGACCTATCAAGGCTAACTATGGCTACACCTTC.

The chain recombines TRBV24-1 with TRBJ2-5, with 9 nucleotides matching TRBD1. CDR1 is KGHDR, CDR2 SFDVKD, per germline. CDR3 size: 15 residues. The ends lost 4 bases at V and 11 bases at J; junction bases unmatched: 13. CDR3 DNA: TGTGCCACCAGTGACCCAGGACAGGGGTTCAATGAGCAGTACTTC. Translating gives CATSDPGQGFNEQYF.

The gene calls are TRBV5-4 and TRBJ2-1; 16 nucleotides match TRBD2. The J call is in doubt because the DNA end fits TRBJ2-7 better. The length of the CDR3 is 20 residues. Germline CDR1 is SGHNT and CDR2 is YYREEE (reference sequence). In nucleotides, the CDR3 is TGTGCCAGCAGCGACCTCCCTCCGGGACTAGCGGGAGGGCCCGTCTACGAGCAGTACTTC. This translates into CASSDLPPGLAGGPVYEQYF.

A few counts support this clonotype. The CDR3 protein is CASSLADTGELFF. The DNA for the CDR3 is TGCGCCAGCAGCTTGGCGGACACCGGGGAGCTGTTTTTT. This chain connects TRBV5-1 to TRBJ2-2; D unresolved. Trimming pared 0 bases from V and 3 bases from J, leaving 3 bases between. The CDR3 is 13 residues long. Germline V lookup: CDR1 SGHRS, CDR2 YFSETQ.

The rearrangement uses TRBV29-1 and TRBJ1-2; tentative D call: TRBD1 (6 bases). This CDR3 spans 15 amino acids. V lost 0 bases, J lost 2 bases, and 13 bases lay in between. Germline-derived CDR1 and CDR2 are SQVTM and ANQGSEA. The chain's CDR3 is CSVEDGRGRNYGYTF. The CDR3, as DNA: TGCAGCGTTGAAGATGGCAGGGGCAGGAACTATGGCTACACCTTC. The full variable domain, in which reference TRBV29-1 and TRBJ1-2 provide the parts outside the CDR3, is SAVISQKPSRDICQRGTSLTIQCQVDSQVTMMFWYRQQPGQSLTLIATANQGSEATYESGFVIDKFPISRPNLTFSTLTVSNMSPEDSSIYLCSVEDGRGRNYGYTFGSGTRLTVV.

This clonotype appeared a few times. The chain combines TRBV7-9 with TRBJ2-1; D might be TRBD2 (6 bases). Germline V gene data show CDR1 as SEHNR and CDR2 as FQNEAQ (reference sequence). With 7 bases removed from V and 4 bases from J, the gap between germline ends came to 14 bases. This CDR3 comprises 14 residues. This CDR3 reads CASTLPGTYNEQFF. The CDR3 nucleotides are TGTGCCAGCACACTACCTGGGACTTACAATGAGCAGTTCTTC.

This clonotype was found many times. This rearrangement joins TRBV20-1 to TRBJ1-1; 7 nucleotides align to TRBD1. The CDR3 contains 13 residues. Germline CDR1 DFQATT, CDR2 SNEGSKA (reference sequence). The CDR3 DNA reads as TGCAGCGGCAGGGGGGGGTTGAACACTGAAGCTTTCTTT. Amino acid sequence: CSGRGGLNTEAFF.

Many counts were recorded for this clonotype. The chain links TRBV12-3 or TRBV12-4 to TRBJ2-5, with D unresolved. Trimming removed 3 bases from V and 0 bases from J, with 5 bases in between. The CDR3 runs 13 residues. The CDR3 DNA is TGTGCCAGCAGTTTGGGTGACCAAGAGACCCAGTACTTC. This translates into CASSLGDQETQYF.

The chain recombines TRBV14 with TRBJ2-2; TRBD2 matches at 15 bases. The germline V gene has CDR1 SGHDN and CDR2 FVKESK. The V gene end was trimmed by 4 bases and the J gene end by 1 base; junction bases not matched to a gene: 10. CDR3 size: 20 residues. The CDR3 DNA reads as TGTGCCAGCAGCCGTCCCGCCGGGACTAGCGGGAGGTGGAACACCGGGGAGCTGTTTTTT. Translating it yields CASSRPAGTSGRWNTGELFF.

This chain connects TRBV29-1 to TRBJ1-1; D call uncertain. V lost 4 bases to trimming and J lost 0 bases, with 9 bases between them. CDR1 is SQVTM, CDR2 ANQGSEA, per germline. The CDR3 runs 13 residues. The CDR3 coding sequence is TGCAGCGTTGCTATATTCCTGAACACTGAAGCTTTCTTT. Translation: CSVAIFLNTEAFF. The whole variable domain, filled in from reference TRBV29-1 and TRBJ1-1, reads SAVISQKPSRDICQRGTSLTIQCQVDSQVTMMFWYRQQPGQSLTLIATANQGSEATYESGFVIDKFPISRPNLTFSTLTVSNMSPEDSSIYLCSVAIFLNTEAFFGQGTRLTVV.

The J gene is TRBJ1-5, the V gene TRBV6-5; D remains ambiguous. V lost 0 bases, J lost 2 bases, and 20 bases lay in between. Germline V gene lookup returns CDR1 MNHEY and CDR2 SVGAGI. The CDR3 length is 19 residues. CDR3: CASSYSKGLQRGGNQPQHF. CDR3 DNA: TGTGCCAGCAGTTACTCTAAGGGCCTCCAACGGGGAGGCAATCAGCCCCAGCATTTT.